This TCR beta chain was sequenced in a study of cytomegalovirus exposure and HLA in healthy donors. The PCR contained 60 Vbeta and 13 Jbeta primers. Sequenced by immunoSEQ multiplex PCR; TCRdb stores in-frame clones only, minus some. This sample has under 250,000 clones, with about four fifths found just once. The V end lost 3 bases, the J end lost 1 base, and 9 bases lay between the germline ends. Germline V gene lookup returns CDR1 GTSNPN and CDR2 SVGIG (reference sequence). The CDR3 extends over 14 amino acids. About this clone itself: What it binds is not known.

Study results and caveats: An ancestry cluster, one associated with Asian ancestry, reportedly showed fewer N-insertions than the approximately 700-donor mean in a later analysis.

Donors likely had unrecorded immune exposures despite being nominally healthy when sampled. The sequence derives from a woman between 50 and 59 years old in good health and CMV-seropositive. Sequences were obtained from PBMCs. The V call is TRBV30, the J call TRBJ2-2, with D perhaps matching TRBD1 (5 bases). The CDR3 region is CAWSRVMNTGELFF. Here the CDR3 DNA reads TGTGCCTGGAGCAGGGTTATGAACACCGGGGAGCTGTTTTTT.